The present T cell receptor beta chain was sequenced within a study of Ad26.COV2.S vaccination and SARS-CoV-2 variants. Study-wide results and caveats: Substantial breadth in spike-specific CD8+ and CD4+ T cell responses was reportedly seen after vaccination. In TCR breadth and depth analyses, total T cell responses may have been underestimated. Placebo recipients and vaccine recipients were similar in non-spike TCR breadth. People who got the vaccine had more spike-specific TCR breadth than people who got placebo.

Trimming left V 2 bases short and J 7 bases short, with 8 bases between. The CDR3 sequence is 13 residues long. Germline assignment: CDR1 MGHDK and CDR2 SYGVNS. About this clone itself: Its antigen is unidentified.

The protocol was immunoSEQ multiplex PCR, while the TCRdb copy is restricted to in-frame clones and leaves out a portion. Among 75,000 to 100,000 clones listed, about four fifths were seen once. This sample comprised peripheral blood, obtained after recovery from COVID-19. The rearrangement links TRBV25-1 to TRBJ1-4; tentatively, D is TRBD1 (5 bases). This sequence was found in a human donor who had recovered from COVID-19. The CDR3 loop reads CASSETDSEKLFF. In DNA, the CDR3 is TGTGCCAGCAGTGAAACCGACAGTGAAAAACTGTTTTTT.